This T cell receptor beta chain was identified during a study of OX40 agonist ivuxolimab in advanced cancers. This clone was observed a few times. The CDR3 contains 13 residues. Germline V gives CDR1 ENHRY, CDR2 SYGVKD. The V end lost 5 bases, the J end lost 6 bases, and 13 bases lay between the germline ends. Profiling relied on immunoSEQ multiplex PCR, and the TCRdb table lists in-frame clones only, not all of them. The sample comprises 60,000 to 95,000 clones, 65% to 90% of which are singletons, and around 0.6% rests with the top ten. V gene TRBV10-3 combines with J gene TRBJ1-1; D not resolved. The starting material was CD4+ or CD8+ T cells sorted from blood, obtained in a trial of the OX40 agonist ivuxolimab. The sequence derives from an adult with an advanced solid tumor such as melanoma, head and neck, liver or kidney cancer. For the CDR3, the DNA is TGTGCCATCAGTCTGCTTGAAAGCTCTGAAGCTTTCTTT. Translation: CAISLLESSEAFF.